This section outlines one TCR beta chain sequence together with its context. The antigen is undetermined. This sample is drawn from a study of post-analysis software for immune sequencing data. Study in general: Patients with relapsing-remitting, secondary progressive and progressive-relapsing multiple sclerosis courses were all represented.

Unique molecular identifiers were carried by the TCR beta cDNA libraries. Researchers reported some 500,000 cDNA molecules coming from around 1 to 10 million T cells. MiXCR, run by TCRdb on the PCR reads, gives a single entry per CDR3 protein. The table lists hundreds of thousands of distinct CDR3 sequences, 44% of them singletons. Study-wide findings and caveats: In multiple sclerosis, normalized Chao1 diversity was significantly below that of controls. When the samples were clustered directly with F measure, those that had been prepared in the same batch showed strong co-clustering.

The receptor was derived from a girl aged 5 to 17 with multiple sclerosis. Sequencing was done on a sample of blood.

The CDR3 DNA follows: TGTGCCATCAGTGAGCGGGGGGAGAGTTCACCCCTCCACTTT. The encoded protein is CAISERGESSPLHF. The chain has TRBV10-3 and TRBJ1-6; the D gene is possibly TRBD1 (5 bases). V was pared by 2 bases and J by 9 bases, with 11 bases between. CDR3 size: 14 residues. Germline V gives CDR1 ENHRY, CDR2 SYGVKD.